The 2 T cell receptor beta chains listed next were all sequenced from one sample in a study of CXCR3-negative and CXCR3-positive naive CD8 T cells. The authors prepared UMI-labeled TRB cDNA libraries by 5' RACE. TCRdb re-called the 5' RACE reads; one entry per CDR3 protein, DNA not given. The sample has 150,000 or so distinct CDR3 sequences; the top ten hold 0.25% to 0.35%. Sequences were obtained from naive CXCR3- CD8+ T cells from blood. Subset noted: CD45RO-CCR7+CD27+CD95- naive CD8+ T cells lacking CXCR3 (TNR3-). The receptors derive from a human donor in good health. Some clones in this sample may be carry-over from other donors' samples.

The chain carries TRBV7-3 and TRBJ2-7; TCRdb outputs TRBD2, but without DNA this stays unchecked. From germline, CDR1 is SGHTA and CDR2 FQGTGA. The CDR3 is made up of 13 amino acids. CDR3 loop: CASSLTSSRGQYF.

V gene TRBV7-3 combines with J gene TRBJ1-3; TCRdb's D call of TRBD1 is untestable without DNA. CDR1 is SGHTA, CDR2 FQGTGA, per germline. This CDR3 comprises 16 residues. CDR3 sequence: CASSLTAGTVLNTIYF. Full variable domain (outside the CDR3, taken from reference TRBV7-3 and TRBJ1-3): GAGVSQTPSNKVTEKGKYVELRCDPISGHTALYWYRQSLGQGPEFLIYFQGTGAADDSGLPNDRFFAVRPEGSVSTLKIQRTERGDSAVYLCASSLTAGTVLNTIYFGEGSWLTVV.